The clone carrying this TCR beta chain was counted only a few times. A single record per CDR3 protein comes from TCRdb applying MiXCR to the reads. This sample has some 600,000 distinct CDR3 sequences, with 24% found just once. The data originate from a study of T cell repertoires in cytomegalovirus infection. The specimen was CD8+ T cells from PBMCs. The TCR sequence derives from a human donor in good health (CMV status not recorded). Some clones in this sample may be carry-over from other donors' samples.

The CDR3 DNA is TGCAGTGCTAGGGGGCCGAGGGAGCAGTACTTC. Translation: CSARGPREQYF. This sequence joins TRBV20-1 and TRBJ2-7, with a possible D match to TRBD1 (5 bases). CDR1 and CDR2 (germline): DFQATT, SNEGSKA (reference sequence). V shed 3 bases and J shed 7 bases, with 10 bases lying between them. The CDR3 length is 11 residues.